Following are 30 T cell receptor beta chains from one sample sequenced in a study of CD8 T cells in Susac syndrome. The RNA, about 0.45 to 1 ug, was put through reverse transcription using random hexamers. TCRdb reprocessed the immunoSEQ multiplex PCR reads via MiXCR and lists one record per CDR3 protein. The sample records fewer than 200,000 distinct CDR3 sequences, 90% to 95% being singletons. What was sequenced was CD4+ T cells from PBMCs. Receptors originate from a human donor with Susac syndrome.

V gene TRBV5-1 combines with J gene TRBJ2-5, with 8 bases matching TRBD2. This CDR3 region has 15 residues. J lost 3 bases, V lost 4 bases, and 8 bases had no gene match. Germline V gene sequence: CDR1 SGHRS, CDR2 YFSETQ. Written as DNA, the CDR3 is TGCGCCAGCAGCCGGCAGCGGGGGAGGGAAGAGACCCAGTACTTC. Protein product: CASSRQRGREETQYF.

The CDR3 is CASSYLISTDTQYF. CDR3 nucleotide sequence: TGTGCCAGCAGTTACCTAATTAGCACAGATACGCAGTATTTT. This sequence joins TRBV6-5 and TRBJ2-3; D is unresolved. The CDR3 covers 14 residues. With 2 bases removed from V and 0 bases from J, the gap between germline ends came to 6 bases. CDR1 is MNHEY, CDR2 SVGAGI, per germline.

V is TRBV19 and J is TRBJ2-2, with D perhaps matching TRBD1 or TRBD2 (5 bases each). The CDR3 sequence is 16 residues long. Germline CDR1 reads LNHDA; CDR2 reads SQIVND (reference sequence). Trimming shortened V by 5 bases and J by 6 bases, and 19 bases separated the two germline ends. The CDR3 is CASSPQRGEHSGELFF. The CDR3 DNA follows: TGTGCCAGTAGTCCACAGAGAGGGGAACATTCCGGGGAGCTGTTTTTT.

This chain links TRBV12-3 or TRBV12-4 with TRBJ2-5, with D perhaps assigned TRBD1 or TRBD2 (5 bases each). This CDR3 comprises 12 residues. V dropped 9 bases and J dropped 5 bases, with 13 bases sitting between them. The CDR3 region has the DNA TGTGCCAGTTTACTAGAGGGGGAGACCCAGTACTTC. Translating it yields CASLLEGETQYF.

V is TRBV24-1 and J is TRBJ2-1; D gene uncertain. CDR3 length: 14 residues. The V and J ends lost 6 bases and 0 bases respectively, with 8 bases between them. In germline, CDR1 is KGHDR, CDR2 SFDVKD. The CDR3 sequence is CATSTAGSYNEQFF. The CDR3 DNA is TGTGCCACCAGTACTGCCGGCTCCTACAATGAGCAGTTCTTC.

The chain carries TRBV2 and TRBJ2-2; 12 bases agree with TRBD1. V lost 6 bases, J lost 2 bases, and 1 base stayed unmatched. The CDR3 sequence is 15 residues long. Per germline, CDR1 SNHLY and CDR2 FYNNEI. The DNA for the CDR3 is TGTGCCAGCAGGGGACAGGGGGCAAACACCGGGGAGCTGTTTTTT. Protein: CASRGQGANTGELFF.

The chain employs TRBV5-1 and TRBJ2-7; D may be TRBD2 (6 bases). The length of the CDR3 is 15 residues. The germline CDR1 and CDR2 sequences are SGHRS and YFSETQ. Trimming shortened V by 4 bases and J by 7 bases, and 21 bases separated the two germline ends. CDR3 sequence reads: CASSTRGDSSGEQYF. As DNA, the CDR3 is TGCGCCAGCAGCACGCGCGGGGACTCCTCTGGTGAGCAGTACTTC.

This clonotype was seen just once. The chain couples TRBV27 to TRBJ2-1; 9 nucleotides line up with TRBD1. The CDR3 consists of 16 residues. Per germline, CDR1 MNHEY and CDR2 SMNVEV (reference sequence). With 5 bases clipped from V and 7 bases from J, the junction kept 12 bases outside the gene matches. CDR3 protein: CASSLYGTGLVNEQFF. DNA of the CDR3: TGTGCCAGCAGTCTCTACGGGACAGGGCTTGTAAATGAGCAGTTCTTC.

The CDR3 sequence: CASSQQGWAYEQYF. DNA of the CDR3: TGTGCCAGCTCACAGCAGGGATGGGCTTACGAGCAGTACTTC. The chain recombines TRBV18 with TRBJ2-7; tentatively, D is TRBD1 (5 bases). The CDR3 totals 14 residues. The ends were cut back, 4 bases at V and 4 bases at J, with 14 bases in the middle. The V gene's germline CDR1 is KGHSH and CDR2 LQKENI.

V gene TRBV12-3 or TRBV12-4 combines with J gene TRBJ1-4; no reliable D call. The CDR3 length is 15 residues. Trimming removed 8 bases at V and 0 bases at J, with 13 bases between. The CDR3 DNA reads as TGTGCCAGCCGAAACGCCGCTACAACTAATGAAAAACTGTTTTTT. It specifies CASRNAATTNEKLFF.

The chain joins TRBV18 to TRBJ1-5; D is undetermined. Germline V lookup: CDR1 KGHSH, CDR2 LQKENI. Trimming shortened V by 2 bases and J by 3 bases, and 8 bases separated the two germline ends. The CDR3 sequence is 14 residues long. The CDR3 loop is CASSPGLVNQPQHF. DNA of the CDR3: TGTGCCAGCTCACCAGGGCTAGTCAATCAGCCCCAGCATTTT.

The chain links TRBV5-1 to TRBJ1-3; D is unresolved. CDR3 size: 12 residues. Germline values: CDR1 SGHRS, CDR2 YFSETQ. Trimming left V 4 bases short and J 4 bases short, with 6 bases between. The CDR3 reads CASSVEGNTIYF. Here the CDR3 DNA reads TGCGCCAGCAGCGTGGAAGGAAACACCATATATTTT.

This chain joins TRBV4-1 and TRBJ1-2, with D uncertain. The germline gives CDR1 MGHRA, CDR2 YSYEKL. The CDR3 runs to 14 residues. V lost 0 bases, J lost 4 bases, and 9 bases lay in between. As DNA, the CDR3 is TGCGCCAGCAGCCAAGAGGGCTTGGGCTATGGCTACACCTTC. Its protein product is CASSQEGLGYGYTF.

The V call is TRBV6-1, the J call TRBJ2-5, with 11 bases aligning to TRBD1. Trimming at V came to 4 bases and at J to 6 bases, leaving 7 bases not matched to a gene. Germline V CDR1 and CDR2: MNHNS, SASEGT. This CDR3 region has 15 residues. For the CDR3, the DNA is TGTGCCAGCAGTGGTGGGACAGGGGGAGGGAAGACCCAGTACTTC. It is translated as CASSGGTGGGKTQYF.

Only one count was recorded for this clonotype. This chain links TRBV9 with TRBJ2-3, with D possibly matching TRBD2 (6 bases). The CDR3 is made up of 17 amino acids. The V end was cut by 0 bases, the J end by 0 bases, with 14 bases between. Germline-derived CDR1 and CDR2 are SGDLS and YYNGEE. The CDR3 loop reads CASSVGVADTSTDTQYF. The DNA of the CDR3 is TGTGCCAGCAGCGTAGGAGTAGCGGATACAAGCACAGATACGCAGTATTTT.

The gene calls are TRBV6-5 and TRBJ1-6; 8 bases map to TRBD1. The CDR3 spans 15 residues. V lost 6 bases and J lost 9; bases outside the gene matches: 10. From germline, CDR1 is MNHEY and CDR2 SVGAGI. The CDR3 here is CASRPEQGARSPLHF. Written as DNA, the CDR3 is TGTGCCAGCAGGCCCGAGCAGGGGGCGCGTTCACCCCTCCACTTT.

This chain's CDR3 is CSAQGNEQFF. CDR3 in DNA: TGCAGTGCCCAAGGCAATGAGCAGTTCTTC. V and J are TRBV20-1 and TRBJ2-1; D remains ambiguous. Germline CDR1 DFQATT, CDR2 SNEGSKA (reference sequence). This CDR3 contains 10 residues. V dropped 6 bases and J dropped 6 bases, with 6 bases sitting between them.

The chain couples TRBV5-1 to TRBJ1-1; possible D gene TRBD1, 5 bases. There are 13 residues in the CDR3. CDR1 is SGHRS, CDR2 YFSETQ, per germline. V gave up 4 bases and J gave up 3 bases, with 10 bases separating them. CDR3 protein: CASSQGWDTEAFF. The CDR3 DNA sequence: TGCGCCAGCAGCCAGGGTTGGGACACTGAAGCTTTCTTT.

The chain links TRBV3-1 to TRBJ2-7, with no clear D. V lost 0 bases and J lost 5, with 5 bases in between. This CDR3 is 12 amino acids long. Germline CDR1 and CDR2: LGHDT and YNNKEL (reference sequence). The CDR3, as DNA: TGTGCCAGCAGCCAAGATCTCGACGAGCAGTACTTC. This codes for CASSQDLDEQYF.

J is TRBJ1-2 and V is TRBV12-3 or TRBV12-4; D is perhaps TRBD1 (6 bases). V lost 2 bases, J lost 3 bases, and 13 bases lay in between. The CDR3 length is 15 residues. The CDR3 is CASSLSTGRDYGYTF. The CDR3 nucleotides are TGTGCCAGCAGTTTAAGTACAGGGCGAGACTATGGCTACACCTTC.

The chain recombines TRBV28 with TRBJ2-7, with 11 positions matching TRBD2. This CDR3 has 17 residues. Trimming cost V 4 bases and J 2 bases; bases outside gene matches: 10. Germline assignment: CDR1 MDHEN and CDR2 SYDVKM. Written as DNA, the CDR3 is TGTGCCAGCAGTTCGGCAGGGACTAGCGGTTTTCCCTACGAGCAGTACTTC. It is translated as CASSSAGTSGFPYEQYF.

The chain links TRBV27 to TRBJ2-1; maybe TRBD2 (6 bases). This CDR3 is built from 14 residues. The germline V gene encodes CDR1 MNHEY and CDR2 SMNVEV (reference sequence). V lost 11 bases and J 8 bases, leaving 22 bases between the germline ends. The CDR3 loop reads CASKDPGGKHEQFF. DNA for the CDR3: TGTGCCTCCAAGGACCCCGGGGGAAAACATGAGCAGTTCTTC.

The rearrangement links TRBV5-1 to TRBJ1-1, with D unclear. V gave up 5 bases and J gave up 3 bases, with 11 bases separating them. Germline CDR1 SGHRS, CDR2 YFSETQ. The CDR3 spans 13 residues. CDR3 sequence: CASRVFQDTEAFF. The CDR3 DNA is TGCGCCAGCAGGGTGTTTCAGGACACTGAAGCTTTCTTT.

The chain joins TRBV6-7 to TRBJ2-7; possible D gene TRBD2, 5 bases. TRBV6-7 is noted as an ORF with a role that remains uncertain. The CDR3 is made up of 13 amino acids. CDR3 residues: CTLPPCVRDEQYF. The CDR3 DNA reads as TGTACCCTACCCCCGTGTGTGCGGGACGAGCAGTACTTC.

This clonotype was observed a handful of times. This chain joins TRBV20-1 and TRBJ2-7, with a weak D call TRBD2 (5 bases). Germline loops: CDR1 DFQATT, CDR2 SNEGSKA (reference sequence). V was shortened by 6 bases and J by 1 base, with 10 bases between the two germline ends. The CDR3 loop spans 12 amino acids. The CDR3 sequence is CSAGGSSYEQYF. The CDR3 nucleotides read TGCAGTGCAGGTGGGAGTTCCTACGAGCAGTACTTC.

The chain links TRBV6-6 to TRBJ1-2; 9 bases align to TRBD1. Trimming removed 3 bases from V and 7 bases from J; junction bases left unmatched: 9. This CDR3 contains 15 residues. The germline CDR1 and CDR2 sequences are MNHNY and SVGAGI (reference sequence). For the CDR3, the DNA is TGTGCCAGCAGTTATGAAACAGGGGGCGTAGCTGGCTACACCTTC. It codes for CASSYETGGVAGYTF.

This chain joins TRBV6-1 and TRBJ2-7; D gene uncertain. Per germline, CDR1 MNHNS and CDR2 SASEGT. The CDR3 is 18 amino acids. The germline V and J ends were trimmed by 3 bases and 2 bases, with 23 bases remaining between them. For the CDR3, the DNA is TGTGCCAGCAGTGAGGTTTCGATCCTACGGTCGCAGCCCTACGAGCAGTACTTC. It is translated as CASSEVSILRSQPYEQYF.

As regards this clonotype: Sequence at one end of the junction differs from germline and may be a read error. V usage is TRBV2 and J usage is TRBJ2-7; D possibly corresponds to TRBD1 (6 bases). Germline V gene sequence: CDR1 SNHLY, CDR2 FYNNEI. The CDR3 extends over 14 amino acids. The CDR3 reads CASRVRGTSHEQYF. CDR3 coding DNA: TGTGCCAGCAGGGTCAGGGGCACCTCCCACGAGCAGTACTTC.

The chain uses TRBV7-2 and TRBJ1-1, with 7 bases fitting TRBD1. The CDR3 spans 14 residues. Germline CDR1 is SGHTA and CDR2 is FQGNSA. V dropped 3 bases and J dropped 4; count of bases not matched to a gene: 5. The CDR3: CASSLNPGGTEAFF. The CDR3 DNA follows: TGTGCCAGCAGCTTGAATCCAGGGGGCACTGAAGCTTTCTTT.

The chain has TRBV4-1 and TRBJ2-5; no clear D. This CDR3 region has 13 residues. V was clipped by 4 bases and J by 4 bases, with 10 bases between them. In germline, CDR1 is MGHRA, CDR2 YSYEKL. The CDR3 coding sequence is TGCGCCAGCAGCCTACAGCGAAGAGAGACCCAGTACTTC. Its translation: CASSLQRRETQYF.